These 10 T cell receptor beta chains were all obtained from the same sample, sequenced in a study of cytomegalovirus exposure and HLA in healthy donors. The study ran its PCR with 60 Vbeta and 13 Jbeta primers. Data came from immunoSEQ multiplex PCR; TCRdb stores just in-frame clones and leaves some out. Of over 120,000 clones listed, less than 85% are singletons. The sequencing input was PBMCs. These receptors all come from an older woman in good health and CMV-seropositive.

This sequence joins TRBV5-1 and TRBJ2-7, with a tentative D call TRBD1 (6 bases). Germline V gives CDR1 SGHRS, CDR2 YFSETQ. This CDR3 spans 15 amino acids. V was shortened by 0 bases and J by 0 bases, with 10 bases between the two germline ends. The CDR3 here is CASSLATGHSYEQYF. CDR3 nucleotides: TGCGCCAGCAGCTTGGCCACGGGACACTCCTACGAGCAGTACTTC.

The J gene is TRBJ2-5, the V gene TRBV15; 9 bases are a match to TRBD2. The junction had 6 bases not matched to a gene; V was cut back by 0 bases and J by 4 bases. Germline CDR1 is LNHNV and CDR2 is YYDKDF (reference sequence). This CDR3 has 16 amino acids. The CDR3 DNA is TGTGCCACCAGCAGAGATCCTGGCGGGGGGGGAGAGACCCAGTACTTC. Translating gives CATSRDPGGGGETQYF.

The chain's CDR3 is CAISARLAEREQYF. CDR3 nucleotide sequence: TGTGCCATCAGTGCAAGGCTAGCGGAGCGGGAGCAGTACTTC. The chain couples TRBV10-3 to TRBJ2-7; TRBD2 matches at 7 bases. V was pared by 4 bases and J by 7 bases, with 10 bases of the junction left unmatched. The CDR3 covers 14 residues. Per germline, CDR1 ENHRY and CDR2 SYGVKD.

The CDR3 nucleotides read TGTGCCAGCAGCTTATCCGGGAGGGTCAATGAGCAGTTCTTC. Its protein is CASSLSGRVNEQFF. This chain connects TRBV7-9 to TRBJ2-1; 8 bases agree with TRBD2. CDR1 SEHNR and CDR2 FQNEAQ come from the germline V gene (reference sequence). The CDR3 spans 14 residues. J was trimmed by 6 bases and V by 2 bases; bases with no gene match: 3.

This clone was recorded a few times. The chain is built from TRBV5-1 and TRBJ2-3; D gene ambiguous. V lost 0 bases and J 0 bases, leaving 11 bases between the germline ends. The germline V gene has CDR1 SGHRS and CDR2 YFSETQ. The CDR3 sequence is 16 residues long. This CDR3 reads CASSLAGGPSTDTQYF. The CDR3, as DNA: TGCGCCAGCAGCTTGGCTGGCGGCCCTAGCACAGATACGCAGTATTTT.

The sample holds one count of this clone. The same CDR3 arises from other DNA sequences in this sample as well. This sequence joins TRBV5-1 and TRBJ2-6, with TRBD1 matching over 7 bases. The junction had 6 bases not matched to a gene; V was cut back by 4 bases and J by 2 bases. The CDR3 runs 16 residues. In germline, CDR1 is SGHRS, CDR2 YFSETQ. In DNA, the CDR3 is TGCGCCAGCAGCGTAAAGGGGGCCACTGGGGCCAACGTCCTGACTTTC. Translated: CASSVKGATGANVLTF. The complete variable domain, with remaining parts taken from reference TRBV5-1 and TRBJ2-6, reads KAGVTQTPRYLIKTRGQQVTLSCSPISGHRSVSWYQQTPGQGLQFLFEYFSETQRNKGNFPGRFSGRQFSNSRSEMNVSTLELGDSALYLCASSVKGATGANVLTFGAGSRLTVL.

This chain joins TRBV10-2 and TRBJ2-1; 13 nucleotides agree with TRBD2. The CDR3 extends over 14 amino acids. CDR1 and CDR2 from the germline V gene are WSHSY and SAAADI. Trimming took 2 bases from V and 9 from J; bases not matched to a gene: 1. The CDR3 here is CASSERLAGGEQFF. In nucleotides, the CDR3 is TGCGCCAGCAGTGAGCGACTAGCGGGAGGTGAGCAGTTCTTC.

The chain couples TRBV30 to TRBJ1-1; possible D gene TRBD1, 5 bases. V was trimmed by 5 bases and J by 5 bases, leaving 18 bases between them. CDR1 GTSNPN and CDR2 SVGIG come from the germline V gene (reference sequence). The CDR3 is 14 residues long. CDR3 DNA sequence: TGTGCCTGGGGAAACGGGGGTAGAGTTACTGAAGCTTTCTTT. It yields the protein CAWGNGGRVTEAFF.

V usage is TRBV6-1 and J usage is TRBJ2-1; a possible D gene is TRBD2 (6 bases). The CDR3 is made up of 13 amino acids. Germline V gene sequence: CDR1 MNHNS, CDR2 SASEGT. V was trimmed by 3 bases and J by 9 bases, leaving 12 bases between them. CDR3 nucleotides: TGTGCCAGCAGTGATTCAAGGAGGGGTGAGCAGTTCTTC. Protein product: CASSDSRRGEQFF.

This rearrangement joins TRBV7-3 to TRBJ2-3, with D uncertain. V was pared by 5 bases and J by 1 base, with 7 bases between. The germline V gene has CDR1 SGHTA and CDR2 FQGTGA. CDR3 length: 13 residues. This CDR3 is CASSPGGTDTQYF. The DNA of the CDR3 is TGTGCCAGCAGCCCCGGTGGCACAGATACGCAGTATTTT.